What follows are 9 T cell receptor beta chains derived from one specimen sequenced in a study of a mutant IDH1 vaccine in newly diagnosed glioma. Time point defined: baseline, week 1 (first vaccination visit). Treatment: pre-vaccination baseline after standard-of-care therapy. Assay: immunoSEQ multiplex PCR; the TCRdb copy retains only in-frame clones and omits some. Among about 30,000 clones, about four fifths were seen once, and the ten largest hold roughly 19%. Sequencing was performed on PBMCs, taken from a glioma patient treated with radiotherapy, temozolomide or both. These receptors all come from a young man with glioma.

This sequence joins TRBV20-1 and TRBJ2-7, with unresolved D. Between the trimmed V and J ends, which lost 3 bases and 5 bases, there was a span of 8 bases. Germline CDR1 DFQATT, CDR2 SNEGSKA (reference sequence). This CDR3 contains 11 residues. The CDR3 DNA is TGCAGTGCTAGTGTTTTCAACGAGCAGTACTTC. Its translation is CSASVFNEQYF.

The genes are TRBV11-2 and TRBJ2-5; the D gene is possibly TRBD1 (5 bases). V lost 2 bases and J lost 0, with 7 bases in between. Germline assignment: CDR1 SGHAT and CDR2 FQNNGV. The CDR3 runs 14 residues. In nucleotides, the CDR3 is TGTGCCAGCAGCTTATCAGGGCACCAAGAGACCCAGTACTTC. The encoded protein is CASSLSGHQETQYF.

The chain links TRBV11-3 to TRBJ2-2, with no clear D. Per germline, CDR1 SGHNT and CDR2 YENEEA. This CDR3 contains 16 residues. Trimming cost V 0 bases and J 4 bases, with 12 bases left between them. CDR3 nucleotide sequence: TGTGCCAGCAGCTTAGACCCAAGTAGAGCCACCGGGGAGCTGTTTTTT. Translating it yields CASSLDPSRATGELFF. Looking up the rest from reference TRBV11-3 and TRBJ2-2 gives the full variable domain: EAGVVQSPRYKIIEKKQPVAFWCNPISGHNTLYWYLQNLGQGPELLIRYENEEAVDDSQLPKDRFSAERLKGVDSTLKIQPAELGDSAVYLCASSLDPSRATGELFFGEGSRLTVL.

This clone occurred once. The CDR3 DNA follows: TGTGCCAGCAGCCAGGGACTAGCGGGAGGGAACGAGCAGTACTTC. Encoded protein: CASSQGLAGGNEQYF. This chain joins TRBV7-6 and TRBJ2-7; TRBD2 matches at 16 bases. V lost 5 bases to trimming and J lost 5 bases; unmatched junction nucleotides: 3. The CDR3 length is 15 residues. Germline lookup yields CDR1 SGHVS and CDR2 FNYEAQ.

This chain joins TRBV10-3 and TRBJ2-5; the D is unclear. The CDR3 is 13 residues long. CDR1 and CDR2 (germline): ENHRY, SYGVKD. Trimming removed 2 bases from V and 1 base from J, with 5 bases in between. CDR3 DNA: TGTGCCATCAGTGAGCCCGCCCAAGAGACCCAGTACTTC. It encodes CAISEPAQETQYF.

The chain uses TRBV7-6 and TRBJ1-1, with D unclear. CDR3 size: 13 residues. V was shortened by 2 bases and J by 5 bases, with 9 bases between the two germline ends. Germline V gene lookup returns CDR1 SGHVS and CDR2 FNYEAQ. The DNA of the CDR3 is TGTGCCAGCAGCTTATCCCAACGGACTGAAGCTTTCTTT. Residues: CASSLSQRTEAFF.

The chain combines TRBV5-6 with TRBJ1-1; D gene unclear. The V and J ends lost 0 bases and 2 bases respectively, with 5 bases between them. Germline-derived CDR1 and CDR2 are SGHDT and YYEEEE. The CDR3 covers 13 residues. This CDR3 reads CASSLGPNTEAFF. The CDR3 nucleotides read TGTGCCAGCAGCTTGGGGCCAAACACTGAAGCTTTCTTT.

The J gene is TRBJ1-2, the V gene TRBV30; D uncertain. The CDR3 sequence is 15 residues long. Trimming cost V 3 bases and J 4 bases, with 18 bases left between them. CDR1 and CDR2 (germline): GTSNPN, SVGIG (reference sequence). This chain's CDR3 is CAWRGTWRRAYGYTF. In nucleotides, the CDR3 is TGTGCCTGGAGGGGAACTTGGCGCAGAGCCTATGGCTACACCTTC.

The sample holds a few counts of this clone. The rearrangement uses TRBV25-1 and TRBJ1-2; D is ambiguous. This CDR3 has 13 amino acids. Germline V gene sequence: CDR1 MGHDK, CDR2 SYGVNS. The V gene lost 1 base and the J gene lost 2 bases, with 5 bases spanning the gap. The CDR3 bases are TGTGCCAGCAGTGAATCAGTCAACTATGGCTACACCTTC. Protein: CASSESVNYGYTF.